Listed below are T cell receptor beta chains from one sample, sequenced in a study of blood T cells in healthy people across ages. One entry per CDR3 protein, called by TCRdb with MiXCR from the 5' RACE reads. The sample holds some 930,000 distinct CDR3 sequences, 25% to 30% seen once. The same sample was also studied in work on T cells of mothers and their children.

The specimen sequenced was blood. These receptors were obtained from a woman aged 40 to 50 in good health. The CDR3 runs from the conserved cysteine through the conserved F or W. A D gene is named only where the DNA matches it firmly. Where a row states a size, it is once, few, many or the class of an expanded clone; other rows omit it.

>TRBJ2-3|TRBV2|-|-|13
CASSQGYTDTQYF
TGTGCCAGCAGCCAGGGCTACACAGATACGCAGTATTTT
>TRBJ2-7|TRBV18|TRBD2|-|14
CASKGRVEGDEQYF
TGTGCCTCTAAGGGGAGGGTGGAAGGCGACGAGCAGTACTTC
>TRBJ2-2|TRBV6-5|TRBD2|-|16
CASKGLAGVTTGELFF
TGTGCCAGCAAGGGGCTAGCGGGGGTAACTACCGGGGAGCTGTTTTTT
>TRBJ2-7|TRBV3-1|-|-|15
CASSQQGTPPYEQYF
TGTGCCAGCAGCCAACAAGGTACGCCACCCTACGAGCAGTACTTC
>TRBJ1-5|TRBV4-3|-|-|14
CASSPGLLNQPQHF
TGCGCCAGCAGCCCAGGACTGTTAAATCAGCCCCAGCATTTT
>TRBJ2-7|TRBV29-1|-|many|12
CSVGGISYEQYF
TGCAGCGTTGGAGGAATCTCCTACGAGCAGTACTTC
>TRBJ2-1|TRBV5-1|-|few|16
CASSLGGGGGGNEQFF
TGCGCCAGCAGCTTGGGTGGAGGAGGAGGGGGCAATGAGCAGTTCTTC
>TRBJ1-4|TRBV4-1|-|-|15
CTSSPDGLRNEKLFF
TGCACCAGCAGCCCGGACGGGTTGAGAAATGAAAAACTGTTTTTT
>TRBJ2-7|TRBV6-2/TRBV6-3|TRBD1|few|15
CASSPTGQGPHEQYF
TGTGCCAGCAGTCCCACGGGACAGGGGCCACACGAGCAGTACTTC
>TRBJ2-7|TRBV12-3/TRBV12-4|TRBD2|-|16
CASSDLAGGPSYEQYF
TGTGCCAGCAGTGACCTAGCGGGGGGACCCTCCTACGAGCAGTACTTC
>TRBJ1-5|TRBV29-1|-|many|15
CSVVTGTLSNQPQHF
TGCAGCGTTGTAACCGGGACTCTCTCCAATCAGCCCCAGCATTTT
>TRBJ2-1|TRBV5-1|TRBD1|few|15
CASSAGTANYNEQFF
TGCGCCAGCAGCGCTGGGACAGCTAACTACAATGAGCAGTTCTTC
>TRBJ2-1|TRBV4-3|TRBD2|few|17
CASSQDLASGGYNEQFF
TGCGCCAGCAGCCAAGATCTGGCTAGCGGGGGGTACAATGAGCAGTTCTTC
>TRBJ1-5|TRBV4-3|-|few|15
CASSQDVRSNQPQHF
TGCGCCAGCAGCCAAGATGTCCGGAGCAATCAGCCCCAGCATTTT
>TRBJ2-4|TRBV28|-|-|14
CAGSLGGGGNIQYF
TGTGCCGGCAGTTTAGGAGGGGGGGGGAACATTCAGTACTTC
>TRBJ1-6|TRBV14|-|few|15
CASSQDRGGNSPLHF
TGTGCCAGCAGCCAAGACAGGGGAGGAAATTCACCCCTCCACTTT
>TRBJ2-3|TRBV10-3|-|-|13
CATREGAADTQYF
TGTGCCACGCGAGAGGGCGCGGCAGATACGCAGTATTTT
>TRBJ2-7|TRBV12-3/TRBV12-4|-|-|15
CASSPGAGLSYEQYF
TGTGCCAGCAGCCCCGGGGCAGGGTTGTCCTACGAGCAGTACTTC
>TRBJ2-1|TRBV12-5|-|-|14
CASGSGVTYNEQFF
TGTGCTAGTGGTTCCGGGGTTACCTACAATGAGCAGTTCTTC
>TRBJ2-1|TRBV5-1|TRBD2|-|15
CASYQSGGSYNEQVF
TGCGCCAGCTATCAAAGCGGGGGGTCCTACAATGAGCAGGTCTTC
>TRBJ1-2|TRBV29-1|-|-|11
CSVELNYGYTF
TGCAGCGTTGAACTGAACTATGGCTACACCTTC
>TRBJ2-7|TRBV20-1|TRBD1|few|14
CSATDPTGEGKQYF
TGCAGTGCTACCGACCCGACAGGGGAAGGGAAGCAGTACTTC
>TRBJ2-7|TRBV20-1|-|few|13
CSATPSTGYEQYF
TGCAGTGCCACCCCCAGCACAGGGTACGAGCAGTACTTC
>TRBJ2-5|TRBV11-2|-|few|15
CASSLAGRLMKTQYF
TGTGCCAGCAGCTTAGCGGGGCGCTTGATGAAGACCCAGTACTTC
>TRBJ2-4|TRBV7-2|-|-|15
CASSLDVGWVGIQYF
TGTGCCAGCAGCTTAGATGTGGGATGGGTCGGCATTCAGTACTTC
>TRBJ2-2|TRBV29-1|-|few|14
CSYRTDTNTGELFF
TGCAGCTACCGGACAGACACTAACACCGGGGAGCTGTTTTTT
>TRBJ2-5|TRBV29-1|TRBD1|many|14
CSGARTGGAETQYF
TGCAGCGGCGCCAGGACAGGGGGCGCCGAGACCCAGTACTTC
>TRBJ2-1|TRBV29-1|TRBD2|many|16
CSVMTTLAGGLNEQFF
TGCAGCGTTATGACCACCCTAGCGGGGGGGCTCAATGAGCAGTTCTTC
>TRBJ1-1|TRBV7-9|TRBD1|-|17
CASSPHARQGDNTEAFF
TGTGCCAGCAGCCCCCACGCCCGACAGGGTGATAACACTGAAGCTTTCTTT
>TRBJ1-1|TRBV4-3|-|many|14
CASSQGTENTEAFF
TGCGCCAGCAGCCAAGGTACAGAGAACACTGAAGCTTTCTTT
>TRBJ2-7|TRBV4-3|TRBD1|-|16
CASSQDQTGWRYEQYF
TGCGCCAGCAGCCAGGACCAGACAGGGTGGAGGTACGAGCAGTACTTC
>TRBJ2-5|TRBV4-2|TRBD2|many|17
CASSQWFQRGGQETQYF
TGTGCCAGCAGCCAATGGTTCCAGCGGGGGGGGCAAGAGACCCAGTACTTC
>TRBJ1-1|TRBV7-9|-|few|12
CASGDMNTEAFF
TGTGCCAGCGGGGACATGAACACTGAAGCTTTCTTT
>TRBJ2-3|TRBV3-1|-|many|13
CASSLLVADTQYF
TGTGCCAGCAGCCTCCTAGTTGCAGATACGCAGTATTTT
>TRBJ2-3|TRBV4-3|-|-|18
CASSQAQEGDSSTDTQYF
TGCGCCAGCAGCCAAGCCCAAGAGGGGGATTCTAGCACAGATACGCAGTATTTT
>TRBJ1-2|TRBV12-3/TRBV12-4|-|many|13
CASRPAAFYGYTF
TGTGCCAGCAGACCTGCGGCTTTCTATGGCTACACCTTC
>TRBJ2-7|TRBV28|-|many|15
CASSLSGAMSYEQYF
TGTGCCAGCAGTTTATCGGGGGCGATGTCCTACGAGCAGTACTTC